The T cell receptor beta chain under discussion was sequenced for a study of T-cell memory formation after mild COVID-19 (dated by TCRdb to about 2021). Notes on the research overall: Most TCR sequence clusters were specific to one of the two donors. Longitudinal TCRalpha and TCRbeta repertoire sequencing tracked T-cell clones expanding and contracting after mild COVID-19 in two donors. Two young, previously healthy adult volunteers made up the cohort, one male and one female.

Ficoll-Paque density gradient centrifugation was the method used to isolate PBMCs. Unmatched junction bases come to 2, with V trimmed by 3 bases and J by 5 bases. In the germline V gene, CDR1 corresponds to SGHDT and CDR2 to YYEEEE. Inclusive of the bounding cysteine and phenylalanine, the CDR3 is 14 residues long. Solely the CDR3 DNA is kept, with 42 bases framed from the first base. This clonotype was seen more than once but under ten times. Its antigen specificity is not known. Qualities for individual bases were not recorded, and no much larger clone is one base off. The paper as a whole reports these results and caveats: The study covered only two mild cases, and larger cohorts including severe cases with pre-infection samples were considered necessary. Some responding clones were found in pre-infection memory, which suggests that pre-existing cross-reactive memory T cells took part in the SARS-CoV-2 response. Contracting CD4+ clones were located mainly in the CM and EM memory subsets, whereas CD8+ clones were found to be enriched in EMRA. Clones contracting from day 15 to 85 had balanced CD4/CD8 phenotypes, while a second wave expanding from day 15 to 37 was biased towards CD4+. Whether the second-wave clones peaking on day 37 were SARS-CoV-2 specific was not confirmed.

Reads for this sample came from an Illumina NovaSeq 6000. cDNA libraries for TCRalpha and TCRbeta were prepared by 5'RACE using constant-segment primers, with sample barcodes and unique molecular identifiers added. Trizol reagent was used to extract RNA from every sample. Libraries were amplified in two PCR steps, with a second sample barcode and Illumina TruSeq adapters added in the second step. The libraries were sequenced on an Illumina NovaSeq using 2 x 150 bp paired-end reads. In the source study's methods: Demultiplexing of reads and collapsing into UMI-guided consensus sequences were performed with migec v1.2.7. Using mixcr v2.1.11, UMI consensuses were aligned to TRA and TRB V and J templates and then assembled into clonotypes. Expanded or contracted clonotypes were those called significant by both edgeR and NoisET, with noise models trained on biological replicates. For edgeR calls, the cutoffs were a false discovery rate-adjusted p below 0.01 and a log2 fold-change threshold of 1. As an exploratory analysis of dynamics, PCA with hierarchical clustering was applied to max-normalized trajectories of the 1000 most abundant clonotypes. Separately sequenced CD4+ and CD8+ repertoires were used to assign a CD4 or CD8 phenotype to each responding clone. The raw public reads went through TCRdb reprocessing: fastp at Q25, MiXCR clone calling, in-frame beta chains kept. Each CDR3 protein gets just one entry, which takes the most common genes and DNA from the rows behind it. The V and J calls, along with clone size, are taken from TCRdb and not from the paper's own processing. The sample yields about 560,000 distinct CDR3 sequences; roughly 18% were counted once. The leading ten clones occupy around 12% of the sample.

The chain is assembled from TRBV5-6 and TRBJ2-3, with TRBD2 matching 11 junction bases. Source material: PBMCs or a T cell subset sorted from them (not recorded which). The TCR comes from an adult woman who had mild COVID-19 (a few samples of this study predate the infection). The sample titles of this study are shuffled in the database, so cell type and time point are left out; the donor was told from shared clones. The DNA sequence follows: TGTGCCAGCAGCTATGGGACTAGCGGAGATACGCAGTATTTT. Its protein reads: CASSYGTSGDTQYF.